Listed below are T cell receptor beta chains from one sample, sequenced in a study of CXCR3-negative and CXCR3-positive naive CD8 T cells. TCRdb derives one entry per CDR3 protein from the 5' RACE reads, leaving out DNA. The sample includes about 89,000 distinct CDR3 sequences. What was sequenced was naive CXCR3+ CD8+ T cells from blood. These receptors all stem from a human donor in good health. Some clones in this sample may be carry-over from other donors' samples. Both conserved end residues are part of each CDR3.

CASSIGQQAFF TRBJ1-1 TRBV19
CASQLVTYNEQFF TRBJ2-1 TRBV28
CASSLASDRDYGYTF TRBJ1-2 TRBV13
CASSGTSGIEQFF TRBJ2-1 TRBV25-1
CASSIRRNLKYEQYF TRBJ2-7 TRBV19
CASSLDGRREQYF TRBJ2-7 TRBV5-1
CASSLGEPQETQYF TRBJ2-5 TRBV28
CAISEREASSYEQYF TRBJ2-7 TRBV10-3
CASSLPRWGSGYNEQFF TRBJ2-1 TRBV7-8
CASVEDRGDITEAFF TRBJ1-1 TRBV7-6
CASSFADVPGANVLTF TRBJ2-6 TRBV7-8
CATSRDQRQNGNQPQHF TRBJ1-5 TRBV15
CASSSGQGLVAFF TRBJ1-1 TRBV5-1
CASSFDPGVYNEQFF TRBJ2-1 TRBV12-3/TRBV12-4
CASRSWAGFEETQYF TRBJ2-5 TRBV19
CASSLSGGDEQYF TRBJ2-7 TRBV7-6
CASSTSEGAQNIQYF TRBJ2-4 TRBV6-4
CASRTRDETQYF TRBJ2-5 TRBV12-3/TRBV12-4
CASSVEGEWNTEAFF TRBJ1-1 TRBV9
CASSKERGREGLNEQFF TRBJ2-1 TRBV19
CASSLGTGNTIYF TRBJ1-3 TRBV12-3/TRBV12-4
CASSPGTSGAYEQYF TRBJ2-7 TRBV13
CASSSGESSYNEQFF TRBJ2-1 TRBV28
CASSLEGSGNYGYTF TRBJ1-2 TRBV7-6
CSTFGEGVYGYTF TRBJ1-2 TRBV29-1
CAISESEGSGANVLTF TRBJ2-6 TRBV10-3
CASSPGLAEHNEQFF TRBJ2-1 TRBV2
CASSLDGTTYEQYF TRBJ2-7 TRBV7-8
CASSPSGRASGELFF TRBJ2-2 TRBV7-9
CSARGTGGDTEAFF TRBJ1-1 TRBV20-1
CASSGDRDKNIQYF TRBJ2-4 TRBV2
CASSLASGFTGELFF TRBJ2-2 TRBV5-4
CATHRFFGGAVDTEAFF TRBJ1-1 TRBV28
CSVGTASYGYTF TRBJ1-2 TRBV29-1
CSASPGTSDYEQFF TRBJ2-1 TRBV20-1
CSGPGQGYPETQYF TRBJ2-5 TRBV20-1
CASSPLWDRAYEQYF TRBJ2-7 TRBV28
CASSPDGGLETQYF TRBJ2-5 TRBV28
CASSLTGSFNQPQHF TRBJ1-5 TRBV5-1
CASSLFDGRAKDEQFF TRBJ2-1 TRBV7-9
CASSLRGPDTQYF TRBJ2-3 TRBV12-3/TRBV12-4
CATGLAGGPNTDTQYF TRBJ2-3 TRBV5-4
CASATLGGATDTQYF TRBJ2-3 TRBV27
CASLFGLDYTGELFF TRBJ2-2 TRBV2
CASSLGPGQTNTEAFF TRBJ1-1 TRBV13
CSAPGLLYYGYTF TRBJ1-2 TRBV20-1
CASRSRPGLAGNLPYNERFF TRBJ2-1 TRBV5-1
CASNPEAGGTHEQYF TRBJ2-7 TRBV27
CASSFDRAGDEQFF TRBJ2-1 TRBV7-6
CSVENGGPGLAKNIQYF TRBJ2-4 TRBV29-1
CGRDRDCYEQYF TRBJ2-7 TRBV20-1
CASSELAGGQETQYF TRBJ2-5 TRBV25-1
CASGFLGQGAGVEWGGELFF TRBJ2-2 TRBV12-5
CASGQGAMREQYF TRBJ2-7 TRBV27
CATSDIRTGPAFF TRBJ1-1 TRBV15